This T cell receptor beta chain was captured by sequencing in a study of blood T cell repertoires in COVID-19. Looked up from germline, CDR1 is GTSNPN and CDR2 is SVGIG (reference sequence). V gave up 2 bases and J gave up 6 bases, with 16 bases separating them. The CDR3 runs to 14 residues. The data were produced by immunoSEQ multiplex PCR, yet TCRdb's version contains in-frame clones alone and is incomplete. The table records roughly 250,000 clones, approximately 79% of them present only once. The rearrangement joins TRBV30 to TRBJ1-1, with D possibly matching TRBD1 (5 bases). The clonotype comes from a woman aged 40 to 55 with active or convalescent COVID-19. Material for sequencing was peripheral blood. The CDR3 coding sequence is TGTGCCTGGAGTAGGGACGGGGGAAGGGCTGAAGCTTTCTTT. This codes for CAWSRDGGRAEAFF.